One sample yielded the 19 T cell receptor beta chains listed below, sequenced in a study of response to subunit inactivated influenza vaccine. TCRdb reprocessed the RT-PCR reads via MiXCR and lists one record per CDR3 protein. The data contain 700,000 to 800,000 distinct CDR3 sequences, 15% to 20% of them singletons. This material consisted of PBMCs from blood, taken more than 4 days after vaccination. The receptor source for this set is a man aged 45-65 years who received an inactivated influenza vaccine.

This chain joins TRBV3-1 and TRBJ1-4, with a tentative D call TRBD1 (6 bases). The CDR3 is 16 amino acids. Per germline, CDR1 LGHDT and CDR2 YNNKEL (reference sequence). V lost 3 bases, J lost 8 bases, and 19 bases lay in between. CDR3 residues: CASSHGGRDTYEKLFF. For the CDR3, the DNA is TGTGCCAGCAGCCACGGGGGCCGGGACACTTACGAAAAACTGTTTTTT.

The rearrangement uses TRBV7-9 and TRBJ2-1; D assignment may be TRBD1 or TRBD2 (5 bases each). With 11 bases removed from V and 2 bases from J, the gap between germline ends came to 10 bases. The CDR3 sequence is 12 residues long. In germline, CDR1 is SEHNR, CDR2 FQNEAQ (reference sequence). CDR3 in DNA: TGTGCCGGGGACCCTACCTACAATGAGCAGTTCTTC. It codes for CAGDPTYNEQFF.

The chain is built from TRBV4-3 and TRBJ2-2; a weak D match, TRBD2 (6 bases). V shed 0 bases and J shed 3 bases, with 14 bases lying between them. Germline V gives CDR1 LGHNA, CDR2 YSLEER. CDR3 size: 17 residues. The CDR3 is CASSQDPATRYTGELFF. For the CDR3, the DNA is TGCGCCAGCAGCCAAGATCCCGCGACTAGGTACACCGGGGAGCTGTTTTTT.

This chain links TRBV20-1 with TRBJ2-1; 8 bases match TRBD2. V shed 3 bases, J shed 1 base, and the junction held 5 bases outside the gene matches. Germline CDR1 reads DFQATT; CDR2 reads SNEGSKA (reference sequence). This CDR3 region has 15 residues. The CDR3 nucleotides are TGCAGTGCTAGCCGAGCGGGAGTGTCCTACAATGAGCAGTTCTTC. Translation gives CSASRAGVSYNEQFF.

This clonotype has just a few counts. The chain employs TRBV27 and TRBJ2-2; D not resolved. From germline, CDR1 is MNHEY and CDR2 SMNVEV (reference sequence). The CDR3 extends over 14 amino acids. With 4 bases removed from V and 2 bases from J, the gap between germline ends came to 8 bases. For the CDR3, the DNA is TGTGCCAGCAGTTCGTTAGGAAACACCGGGGAGCTGTTTTTT. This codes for CASSSLGNTGELFF.

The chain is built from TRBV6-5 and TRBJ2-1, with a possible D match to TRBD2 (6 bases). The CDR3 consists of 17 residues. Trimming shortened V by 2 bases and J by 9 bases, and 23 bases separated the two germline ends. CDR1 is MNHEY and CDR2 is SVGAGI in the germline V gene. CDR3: CASSYGGATRRRGEQFF. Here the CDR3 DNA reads TGTGCCAGCAGTTACGGCGGGGCCACGCGACGACGGGGTGAGCAGTTCTTC.

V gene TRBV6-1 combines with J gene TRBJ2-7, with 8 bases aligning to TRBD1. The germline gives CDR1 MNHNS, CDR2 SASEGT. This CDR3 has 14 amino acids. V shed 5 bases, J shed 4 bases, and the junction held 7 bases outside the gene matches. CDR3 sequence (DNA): TGTGCCAGCAGTCCGCGGACAGGGTGGTACGAGCAGTACTTC. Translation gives CASSPRTGWYEQYF.

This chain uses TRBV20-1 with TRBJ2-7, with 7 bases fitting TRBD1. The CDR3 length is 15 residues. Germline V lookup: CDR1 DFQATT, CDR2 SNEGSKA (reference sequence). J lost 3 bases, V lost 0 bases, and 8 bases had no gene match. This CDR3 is CSARDWGRGFYEQYF. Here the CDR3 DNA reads TGCAGTGCTAGAGATTGGGGCAGGGGGTTCTACGAGCAGTACTTC.

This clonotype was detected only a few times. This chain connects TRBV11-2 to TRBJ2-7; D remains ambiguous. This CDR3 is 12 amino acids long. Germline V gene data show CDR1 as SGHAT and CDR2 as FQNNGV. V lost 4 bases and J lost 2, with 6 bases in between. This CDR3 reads CASSSIPYEQYF. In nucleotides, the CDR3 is TGTGCCAGCAGCTCCATCCCCTACGAGCAGTACTTC.

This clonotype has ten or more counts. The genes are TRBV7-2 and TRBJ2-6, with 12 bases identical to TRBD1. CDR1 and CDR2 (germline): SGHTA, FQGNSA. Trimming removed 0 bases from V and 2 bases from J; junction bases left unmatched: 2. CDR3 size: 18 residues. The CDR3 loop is CASSLAGDRGPGANVLTF. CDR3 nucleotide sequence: TGTGCCAGCAGCTTAGCGGGGGACAGGGGGCCTGGGGCCAACGTCCTGACTTTC.

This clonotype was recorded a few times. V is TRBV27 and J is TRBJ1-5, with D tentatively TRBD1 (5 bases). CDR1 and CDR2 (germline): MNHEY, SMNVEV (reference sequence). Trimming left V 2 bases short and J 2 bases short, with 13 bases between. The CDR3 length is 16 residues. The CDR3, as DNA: TGTGCCAGCAGTTTAAGCCAGGGCAGGGGCAATCAGCCCCAGCATTTT. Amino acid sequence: CASSLSQGRGNQPQHF.

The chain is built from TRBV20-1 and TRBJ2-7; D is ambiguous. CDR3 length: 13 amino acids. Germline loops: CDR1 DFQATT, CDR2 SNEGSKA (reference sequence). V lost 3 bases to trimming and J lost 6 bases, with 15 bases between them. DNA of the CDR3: TGCAGTGCTAGGATCGGGTTTTTGGGCGAGCAGTACTTC. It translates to CSARIGFLGEQYF.

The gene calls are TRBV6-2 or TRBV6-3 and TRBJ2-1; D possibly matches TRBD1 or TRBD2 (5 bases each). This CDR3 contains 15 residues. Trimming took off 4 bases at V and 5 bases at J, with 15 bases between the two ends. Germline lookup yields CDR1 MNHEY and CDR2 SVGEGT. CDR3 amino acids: CASSFLGTVNNEQFF. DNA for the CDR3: TGTGCCAGCAGTTTTCTTGGGACCGTCAACAATGAGCAGTTCTTC.

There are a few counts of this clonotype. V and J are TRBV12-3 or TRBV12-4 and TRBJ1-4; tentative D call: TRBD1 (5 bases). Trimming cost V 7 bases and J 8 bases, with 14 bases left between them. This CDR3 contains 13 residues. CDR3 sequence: CASTGTLGEKLFF. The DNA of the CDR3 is TGTGCCAGCACCGGGACGCTCGGAGAAAAACTGTTTTTT.

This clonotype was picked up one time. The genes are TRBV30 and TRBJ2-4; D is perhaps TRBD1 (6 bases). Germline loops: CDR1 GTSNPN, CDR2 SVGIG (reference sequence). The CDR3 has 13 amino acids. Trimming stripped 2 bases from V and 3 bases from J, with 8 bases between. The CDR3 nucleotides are TGTGCCTGGAGTTTACAGGGCAAAAACATTCAGTACTTC. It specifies CAWSLQGKNIQYF.

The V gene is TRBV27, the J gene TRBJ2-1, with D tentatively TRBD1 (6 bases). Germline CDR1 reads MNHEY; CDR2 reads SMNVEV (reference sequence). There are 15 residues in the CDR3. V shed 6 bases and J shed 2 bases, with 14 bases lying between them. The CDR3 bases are TGTGCCAGCAGACCAAAACAGGGAACCTACAATGAGCAGTTCTTC. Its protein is CASRPKQGTYNEQFF.

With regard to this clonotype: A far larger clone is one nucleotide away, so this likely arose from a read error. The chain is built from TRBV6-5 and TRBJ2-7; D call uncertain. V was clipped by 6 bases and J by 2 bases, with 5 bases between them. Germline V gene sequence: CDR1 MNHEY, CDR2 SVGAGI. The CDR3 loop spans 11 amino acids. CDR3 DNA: TGTGCCAGCAGAGACACCTACGAGCAGTACTTC. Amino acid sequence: CASRDTYEQYF.

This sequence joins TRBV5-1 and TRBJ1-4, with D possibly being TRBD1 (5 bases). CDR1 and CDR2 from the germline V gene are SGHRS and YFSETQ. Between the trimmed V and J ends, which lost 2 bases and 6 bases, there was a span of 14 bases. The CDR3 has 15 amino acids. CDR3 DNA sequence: TGCGCCAGCAGCTTTGGGGGACGTGGTCATGAAAAACTGTTTTTT. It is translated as CASSFGGRGHEKLFF.

The CDR3 reads CASSYEWGGLADTQYF. In DNA form, the CDR3 reads TGTGCCAGCAGTTACGAATGGGGAGGACTCGCAGATACGCAGTATTTT. This chain links TRBV6-5 with TRBJ2-3, with TRBD2 as a possible D gene (6 bases). The germline V gene encodes CDR1 MNHEY and CDR2 SVGAGI. V lost 2 bases, J lost 4 bases, and 16 bases lay in between. The CDR3 extends over 16 amino acids.